What follows is one T cell receptor (beta chain) and its context. This clone was recorded a few times. What this receptor recognizes is not known. Base qualities are missing; no much larger clone stands one base away. Library preparation was by the immunoSEQ multiplex PCR assay. For the multiplex PCR, a mixture combining 60 forward primers for TCR Vbeta segments and 13 reverse primers for TCR Jbeta segments was used. The CDR3 region of rearranged TCR beta genes was amplified from genomic DNA by a multiplex PCR assay. The amplified TCR beta libraries were sequenced on the Illumina HiSeq System as 87-base-pair reads. Concerning the study's data processing: A later analysis counted 65 million to 90 million unique TCR beta chains across the 640 or so repertoires, and 9.5 million to 11 million of these chains were shared by at least two donors. A nearest-neighbor algorithm error-corrected the raw reads and collapsed the reads into unique sequences, merging closely related sequences to remove PCR and sequencing errors. Alignment of CDR3 sequences to IMGT reference sequences was used to assign V, D and J gene segments. For a sequence to be retained, at least a six-nucleotide match to both a V gene segment and a J gene segment was required. Rearrangements were classified as productive when the CDR3 lacked stop codons and remained in frame with V and J, and all other rearrangements were classified as non-productive. CDR3 was defined by IMGT convention, running from the second conserved V-encoded cysteine to the conserved J-encoded phenylalanine. In an earlier analysis of 500 to 650 of the donors, sequences lacking an unambiguous match to a single V gene segment were excluded. In an earlier analysis of several hundred of the donors, a V segment was called functional when productive rearrangements were above 56.7%, and segregating when the standard deviation between donors exceeded 5%. A statistical classification framework was developed to diagnose cytomegalovirus status using the catalog of TCR beta chain sequences. A later analysis assigned V and J genes by comparing TCR nucleotide sequences with IMGT/GENE-DB human TR gene sequences. The TCRdist pipeline was used in a later analysis to assign CDR3 sequences and most-parsimonious VDJ recombination scenarios. A later analysis defined each TCR beta chain by its CDR3 amino acid sequence plus V-gene family, and excluded reads lacking a unique V-gene family. A later analysis removed roughly 590 highly shared, low-generation-probability nucleotide sequences to deal with suspected cross-contamination and a sequencing artifact. A later analysis calculated a clonal expansion index for each public chain from normalized within-repertoire ranks of inferred template counts. In a later analysis, generation probabilities were computed with a VDJ recombination model fitted to out-of-frame rearrangements, and the resulting probabilities were checked against IGoR. Hypergeometric tests were used in a later analysis to score TCR-TCR, TCR-HLA and TCR-CMV co-occurrence, with a repertoire-size bias correction applied to the TCR pairs. A later analysis estimated false discovery rates by permuting HLA or CMV assignments 20 times. In a later analysis, co-occurring TCRs were grouped using DBSCAN, and TCRdist sequence similarity was added for clustering within HLA-allele-positive subsets. Repertoires with fewer than 30,000 or more than 120,000 public chains, plus five repertoires with anomalous nucleotide sharing, were excluded from co-occurrence clustering. TCRdb obtained this table from immuneACCESS and retained in-frame rearrangements with V and J assigned. These tables miss some clones; where compared with another copy, unresolved V genes account for less than half of the shortfall, and the remainder is unexplained. V and J calls and clone size are as listed in that table; D and trimming were resolved from the DNA. Present in this sample are about 150,000 clones, about 85% of which were seen just once. The ten largest clones capture approximately 8% of the sample.

Clipping removes 1 base from V and 4 bases from J, with 5 as the unmatched junction base count. As encoded in the germline V gene (reference sequence), CDR1 is MNHEY while CDR2 is SMNVEV. The CDR3 goes from the cysteine to the phenylalanine over 16 residues. The DNA shown is the 48-base CDR3, in frame from base 1. The record originates from a study of cytomegalovirus exposure and HLA in healthy donors (dated by TCRdb to 2016 to 2017). Broadly, across the study: An earlier analysis of fewer than 750 of the donors reported about 280 Gb of sequence data and 100 million to 120 million unique TCR beta sequences obtained from some 200 million T cells. To predict cytomegalovirus infection status, the study brought together high-throughput TCR immunosequencing, statistical association of individual TCRs with disease status, and machine learning. Across under 500 genotyped donors of the cohort, an average of about 240,000 unique TCR beta nucleotide sequences per donor were sequenced, and roughly 20% of those sequences were non-productive. Both class I and class II loci were covered by HLA typing, at four-digit resolution. To decide whether each TCR beta V gene segment behaved as functional or pseudogenic, an earlier analysis of some 600 of the donors relied on high-throughput TCR beta sequencing. Rather than using new phenotypic data, the later analysis identified candidate immune exposures from TCR beta sequences and from how often those sequences occurred across donors. Typing coverage differed by locus: A, B, C, DRB1 and DQB1 were typed in roughly 629-640 donors, DQA1 in about 550, DPA1 in 600 to 610, and DPB1 in roughly 450. Because of strong linkage in the cohort, 4 to 6 DR-DQ haplotypes were treated as single units for association and clustering. Approximately 310 gigabases of sequencing data and around 87 million unique TCR sequences were included in an early release covering 550 to 800 HLA-typed donors. The genetic ancestry cluster associated with self-reported Caucasian donors included 80% to 90% of the 300 to 450 genotyped donors. A later analysis re-examined previously published TCR beta repertoires from around 670 donors and added high-resolution HLA genotyping to investigate patterns of TCR occurrence. The study was designed to test whether signatures of past pathogen exposure could be identified by cataloging public T cell receptors. All discovery cohort repertoires had been generated using a single sequencing platform. In addition to the first cohort of around 670 subjects, a separate validation cohort of 130 or so different subjects was used. A later genetic analysis used genome-wide SNP genotypes for about three fifths of the roughly 700 donors, treating that subset as a discovery cohort. Using immunosequencing, the study profiled T cell repertoires from 500 to 800 subjects and related those repertoires to cytomegalovirus serostatus. Donor age, sex, ethnicity and CMV serostatus were compiled together with the repertoire data. General findings and caveats noted by the study authors: According to a later analysis, TCR association rates differed among HLA loci, with DRB1 alleles showing the most associated TCRs and HLA-C alleles showing the fewest. In a later genetic analysis, a missense DCLRE1C variant was associated with V-gene and J-gene trimming of TCR beta chains, and the association was replicated in an independent cohort. In the study, around 160 TCR beta chains were listed as associated with cytomegalovirus. Compared with equally common non-associated chains, HLA-associated TCR beta chains in a later analysis were more clonally expanded and had lower generation probabilities. The classifier was reported to diagnose cytomegalovirus status with high specificity and sensitivity in both the original and validation cohorts. Broadly in line with IMGT annotations, most TCR beta V segments showed up in productive rearrangements about 87% or about 30% of the time in an earlier analysis of several hundred of the donors. The only immune exposure information available for the cohort was CMV serostatus. While some public TCRs were present in many individuals, most TCR sequences turned up only very rarely across donors. This cohort had only TCR beta chains sequenced, and the lack of alpha or paired-chain data limited which features could be detected. Compared with the roughly 720-donor mean, donors in an Asian-associated ancestry cluster had fewer N-insertions in productive TCRs, according to a later genetic analysis. It was suggested by the authors that the approach could potentially be generalized to other disease states and immunological phenotypes. A later analysis found that most CMV-associated TCR beta chains appeared HLA-restricted, with HLA associations seemingly driven largely by CMV exposure. Because HLA typing was missing for some donors at each locus, association tests included only the typed subset. A cluster of highly shared sequence variants was judged likely to be a technical artifact of the sequencing pipeline. Three of the identified cytomegalovirus-associated TCR beta chains were confirmed in vitro to be specific for cytomegalovirus antigens. The earlier analysis of about 600 of the donors excluded some 16 rarely observed V segments, including chromosome 9 orphons, because counts were too low. A further reported finding was that TCR beta sequences accurately predicted the HLA-A and HLA-B alleles for most subjects in the first cohort. Some IMGT-functional V segments, including TRBV6-2 and TRBV6-3, could not be told apart with the 87-base-pair reads, so those segments were excluded. Several of the top co-occurrence clusters appeared to be linked to parvovirus B19, influenza, CMV and Epstein-Barr virus, according to a later analysis. Specific HLA alleles were associated with 15,000 to 20,000 TCR beta sequences at a false discovery rate of 0.05 in a later analysis. The presence/absence analyses assumed that sequencing depth was roughly uniform across donors, and that assumption may not be true. When HLA alleles, especially DR and DQ, strongly co-occurred, TCR associations were difficult to assign to individual alleles. Linkage disequilibrium might explain the correlated functional status among segregating V segments, but an unknown experimental factor could not be excluded.

The cohort consisted of 670 or so healthy bone marrow donors. All cohort members were sampled while nominally healthy, although unrecorded immune exposures were likely present. The donor was CMV seropositive and belonged to the group of 250 to 300 seropositive cohort members. Each donor provided a peripheral blood sample, and peripheral blood mononuclear cells were used for TCR beta sequencing. The Qiagen DNeasy Blood Extraction Kit was used to extract genomic DNA from the blood cell samples. The sample consisted of PBMCs. The V and J segments used are TRBV27 and TRBJ2-3; TRBD1 agrees with 10 junctional bases. The clonotype originates from a man aged 25 to 40 in good health and CMV-seropositive. The CDR3 here reads CASSLWTGGGADTQYF. In nucleotides, the sequence is TGTGCCAGCAGTTTATGGACAGGGGGAGGAGCAGATACGCAGTATTTT.